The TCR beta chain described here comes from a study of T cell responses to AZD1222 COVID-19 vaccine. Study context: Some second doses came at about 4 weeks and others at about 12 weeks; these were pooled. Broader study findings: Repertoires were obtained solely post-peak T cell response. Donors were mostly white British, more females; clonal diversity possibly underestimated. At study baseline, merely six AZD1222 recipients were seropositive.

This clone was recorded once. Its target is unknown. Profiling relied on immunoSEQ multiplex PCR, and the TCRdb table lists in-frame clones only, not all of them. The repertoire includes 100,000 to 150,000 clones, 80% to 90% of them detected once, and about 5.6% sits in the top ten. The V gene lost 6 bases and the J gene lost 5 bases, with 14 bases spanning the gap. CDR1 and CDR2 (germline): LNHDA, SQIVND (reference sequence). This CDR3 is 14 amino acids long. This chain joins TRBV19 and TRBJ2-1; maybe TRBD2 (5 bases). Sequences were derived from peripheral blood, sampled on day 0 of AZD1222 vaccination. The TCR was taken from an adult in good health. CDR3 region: CASSSGSRDNEQFF. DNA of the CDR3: TGTGCCAGTAGCTCGGGGAGTAGAGACAATGAGCAGTTCTTC.